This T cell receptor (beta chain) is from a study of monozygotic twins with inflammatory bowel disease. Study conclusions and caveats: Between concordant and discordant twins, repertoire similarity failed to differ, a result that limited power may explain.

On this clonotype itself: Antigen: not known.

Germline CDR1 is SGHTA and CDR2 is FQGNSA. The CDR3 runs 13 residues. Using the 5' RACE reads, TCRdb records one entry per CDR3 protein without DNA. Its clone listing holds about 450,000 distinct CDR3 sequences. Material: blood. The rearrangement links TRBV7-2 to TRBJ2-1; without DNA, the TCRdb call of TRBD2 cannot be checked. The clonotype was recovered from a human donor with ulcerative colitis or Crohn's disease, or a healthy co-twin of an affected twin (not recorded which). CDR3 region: CASASFSGEEQFF.